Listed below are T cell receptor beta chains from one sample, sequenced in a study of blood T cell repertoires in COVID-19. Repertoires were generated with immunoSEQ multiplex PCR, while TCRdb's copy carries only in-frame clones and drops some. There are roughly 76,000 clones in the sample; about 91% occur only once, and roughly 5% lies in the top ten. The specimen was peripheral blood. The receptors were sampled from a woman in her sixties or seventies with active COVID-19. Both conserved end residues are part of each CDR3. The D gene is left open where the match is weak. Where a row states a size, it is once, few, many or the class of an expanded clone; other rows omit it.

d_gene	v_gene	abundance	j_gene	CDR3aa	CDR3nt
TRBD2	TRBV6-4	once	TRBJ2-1	CASSDGLGYNEQFF	TGTGCCAGCAGTGACGGACTAGGTTACAATGAGCAGTTCTTC
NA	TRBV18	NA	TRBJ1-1	CASSPPGQNTEAFF	TGTGCCAGCTCACCACCAGGACAGAACACTGAAGCTTTCTTT
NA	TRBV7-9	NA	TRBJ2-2	CASSLSPGGELFF	TGTGCCAGCAGCCTCTCGCCCGGGGGGGAGCTGTTTTTT
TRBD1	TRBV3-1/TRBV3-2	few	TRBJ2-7	CASSLNRGHEQYF	TGTGCCAGCAGCCTTAACAGGGGTCACGAGCAGTACTTC
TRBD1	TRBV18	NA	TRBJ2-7	CASSPGQGDEQYF	TGTGCCAGCTCACCGGGACAGGGGGACGAGCAGTACTTC
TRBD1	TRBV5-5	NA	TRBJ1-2	CASSLVPGQGVSYTF	TGTGCCAGCAGCTTGGTGCCCGGACAGGGTGTGAGCTACACCTTC
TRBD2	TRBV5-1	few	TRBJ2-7	CASSQQAGGPSEQYF	TGCGCCAGCAGCCAACAAGCGGGAGGGCCGAGCGAGCAGTACTTC
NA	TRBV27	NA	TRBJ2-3	CASSLGPAGGDTQYF	TGTGCCAGCAGTTTAGGCCCCGCTGGCGGGGATACGCAGTATTTT
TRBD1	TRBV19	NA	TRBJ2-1	CASSRDRGDEQFF	TGTGCCAGTAGTAGGGACAGGGGAGATGAGCAGTTCTTC
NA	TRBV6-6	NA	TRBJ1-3	CASSYPTGRSGNTIYF	TGTGCCAGCAGTTACCCGACAGGACGCTCTGGAAACACCATATATTTT
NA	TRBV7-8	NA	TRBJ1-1	CASSYDRAPGSTAQAMNTEAFF	TGTGCCAGCAGTTACGATAGGGCTCCCGGATCGACAGCCCAGGCCATGAACACTGAAGCTTTCTTT
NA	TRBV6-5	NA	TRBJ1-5	CASSRQSVSNQPQHF	TGTGCCAGCAGCCGACAGTCTGTTAGCAATCAGCCCCAGCATTTT
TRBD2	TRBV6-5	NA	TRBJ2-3	CASSSLSGSWDTQYF	TGTGCCAGCAGTTCTCTAAGCGGGAGTTGGGATACGCAGTATTTT
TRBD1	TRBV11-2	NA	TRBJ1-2	CASSLGQGSGYTF	TGTGCCAGCAGCTTGGGACAGGGTAGCGGCTACACCTTC
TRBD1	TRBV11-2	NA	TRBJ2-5	CASSLGQGLQETQYF	TGTGCCAGCAGCCTGGGACAGGGCTTGCAAGAGACCCAGTACTTC
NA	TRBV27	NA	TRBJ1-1	CASSLSGVYGSPNTEAFF	TGTGCCAGCAGTTTATCCGGGGTTTACGGAAGCCCGAACACTGAAGCTTTCTTT
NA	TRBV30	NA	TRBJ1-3	CAWTLPSSGNTIYF	TGTGCCTGGACGCTCCCCAGCTCTGGAAACACCATATATTTT
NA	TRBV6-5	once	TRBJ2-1	CASSLGPGVGQFF	TGTGCCAGCAGCCTTGGCCCAGGGGTAGGGCAGTTCTTC
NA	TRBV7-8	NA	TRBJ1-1	CASSLRRLNTEAFF	TGTGCCAGCAGCTTACGGAGACTAAACACTGAAGCTTTCTTT
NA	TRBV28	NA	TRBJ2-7	CASRGGTAGGFEQYF	TGTGCCAGCCGTGGGGGGACGGCCGGAGGGTTCGAGCAGTACTTC
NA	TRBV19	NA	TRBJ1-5	CASSIRTPAPQPQHF	TGTGCCAGTAGTATTAGGACTCCGGCTCCCCAGCCCCAGCATTTT
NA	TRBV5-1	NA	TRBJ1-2	CASSLGQVYYGYTF	TGCGCCAGCAGCTTGGGACAGGTCTACTATGGCTACACCTTC
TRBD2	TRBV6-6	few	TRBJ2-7	CASSPRARTSGLLMGSYEQYF	TGTGCCAGCAGCCCAAGAGCCAGGACTAGCGGGCTTCTCATGGGGTCCTACGAGCAGTACTTC
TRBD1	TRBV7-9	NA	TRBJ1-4	CASSLTGTAGEKLFF	TGTGCCAGCAGCTTAACCGGGACAGCGGGTGAAAAACTGTTTTTT
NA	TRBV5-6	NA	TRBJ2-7	CASSLGQALLLYEQYF	TGTGCCAGCAGCTTGGGACAGGCTCTCCTCCTCTACGAGCAGTACTTC
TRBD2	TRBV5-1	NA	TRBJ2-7	CASSLREGVSYEQYF	TGCGCCAGCAGCTTGCGGGAGGGTGTCTCCTACGAGCAGTACTTC
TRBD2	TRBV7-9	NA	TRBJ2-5	CASSQTSGVQETQYF	TGTGCCAGCAGCCAGACTAGCGGGGTTCAAGAGACCCAGTACTTC
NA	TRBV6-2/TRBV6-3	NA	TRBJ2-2	CASSLRGKTGELFF	TGTGCCAGCAGTTTGAGGGGGAAGACCGGGGAGCTGTTTTTT
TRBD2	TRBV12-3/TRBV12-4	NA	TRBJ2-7	CASSSRGDEQYF	TGTGCCAGCAGTTCACGGGGGGATGAGCAGTACTTC
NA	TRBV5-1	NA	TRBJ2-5	CASSFSYRETQYF	TGCGCCAGCAGCTTTAGTTACAGAGAGACCCAGTACTTC
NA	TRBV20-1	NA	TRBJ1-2	CSARFDYGYTF	TGCAGTGCTAGGTTCGACTATGGCTACACCTTC
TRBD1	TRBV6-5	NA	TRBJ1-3	CASSRQGANRNTIYF	TGTGCCAGCAGTCGACAGGGGGCGAATAGAAACACCATATATTTT
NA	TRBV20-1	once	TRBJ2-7	CSASDELVGSLYEQYF	TGCAGTGCTAGTGATGAACTGGTTGGGAGCTTGTACGAGCAGTACTTC
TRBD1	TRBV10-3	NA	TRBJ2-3	CATEPGGMLSNVGSAQYF	TGTGCCACAGAGCCAGGGGGTATGCTTTCAAATGTTGGGTCGGCGCAGTATTTT
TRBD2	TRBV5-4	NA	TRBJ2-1	CASSLASGSFGQFF	TGTGCCAGCAGCCTCGCTAGCGGGAGTTTCGGACAGTTCTTC
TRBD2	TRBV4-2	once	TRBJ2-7	CASSQRTSGSYEQYF	TGTGCCAGCAGCCAACGGACTAGCGGGTCCTACGAGCAGTACTTC
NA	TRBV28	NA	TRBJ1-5	CASSGVQPQHF	TGTGCCAGCAGTGGAGTTCAGCCCCAGCATTTT
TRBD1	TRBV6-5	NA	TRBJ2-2	CASSYSGTGTTGELFF	TGTGCCAGCAGTTACTCTGGGACAGGGACCACCGGGGAGCTGTTTTTT
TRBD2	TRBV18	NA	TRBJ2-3	CASSPPGGRTDTQYF	TGTGCCAGCTCCCCTCCGGGGGGGCGCACAGATACGCAGTATTTT
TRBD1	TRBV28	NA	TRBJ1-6	CASSFGDRNSPLHF	TGTGCCAGCAGTTTTGGGGACAGAAATTCACCCCTCCACTTT
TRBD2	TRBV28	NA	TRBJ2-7	CASSLGLAGVLKQYF	TGTGCCAGCAGTTTAGGGCTAGCGGGAGTCCTAAAGCAGTACTTC